This entry lists 5 T cell receptor beta chains sequenced from one sample in a study of T cells in Graves' hyperthyroidism and ophthalmopathy. It was RNA transcripts that yielded the amplified TCR beta CDR3 regions. HTBI primers drove first-round RT-PCR of the TCR CDR3. TCRdb called the multiplex PCR reads again in MiXCR, with one record for every CDR3 protein. The sample yields about 420,000 distinct CDR3 sequences, around a sixth seen once. Sequencing input: blood. All receptors derive from a woman aged 18-29 years with Graves' hyperthyroidism.

V and J are TRBV19 and TRBJ1-5; D is perhaps TRBD1 (5 bases). CDR3 size: 14 residues. The germline CDR1 and CDR2 sequences are LNHDA and SQIVND (reference sequence). Trimming removed 7 bases at V and 8 bases at J, with 18 bases between. CDR3: CASKSRQGVEPQHF. DNA of the CDR3: TGTGCCAGTAAATCGCGTCAGGGCGTCGAGCCCCAGCATTTT.

For the CDR3, the DNA is TGTGCCAGCAGCTTGGATGGAGGGAAGCAGTTCTTC. This sequence encodes CASSLDGGKQFF. The chain recombines TRBV7-9 with TRBJ2-1, with D perhaps TRBD2 (6 bases). CDR1 SEHNR and CDR2 FQNEAQ come from the germline V gene (reference sequence). Trimming cost V 3 bases and J 11 bases, with 11 bases left between them. The CDR3 is 12 residues long.

This clonotype was seen more than once but under ten times. The V gene is TRBV12-3 or TRBV12-4, the J gene TRBJ2-1, with 7 bases aligning to TRBD1. The CDR3 has 16 amino acids. V gave up 2 bases and J gave up 7 bases; unmatched junction bases: 11. CDR3 residues: CASSLTRGPMLNEQFF. DNA of the CDR3: TGTGCCAGCAGTTTAACGAGGGGGCCTATGTTAAATGAGCAGTTCTTC.

This clonotype has a count of ten or more. V gene TRBV6-1 combines with J gene TRBJ1-5; no reliable D call. V was cut by 7 bases and J by 0 bases, with 13 bases left in between. This CDR3 comprises 15 residues. Germline V gene lookup returns CDR1 MNHNS and CDR2 SASEGT. Written as DNA, the CDR3 is TGTGCCAGCACCCCGTTTGAGGATAGCAATCAGCCCCAGCATTTT. Its protein product is CASTPFEDSNQPQHF.

A note on this clonotype: Just one base apart from a much larger clone, this may be a read error. The CDR3 reads CASSGTGYGYTF. The CDR3 DNA sequence: TGTGCCAGCAGTGGGACAGGCTATGGCTACACCTTC. The chain employs TRBV12-3 or TRBV12-4 and TRBJ1-2; 8 bases map to TRBD1. Trimming cost V 5 bases and J 4 bases; bases outside gene matches: 0. The CDR3 contains 12 residues.